This TCR beta chain was captured by sequencing in a study of cytomegalovirus exposure and HLA in healthy donors. PCR was performed using 60 Vbeta and 13 Jbeta primers. Measured with immunoSEQ multiplex PCR; TCRdb has only the in-frame clones, and not every one. The profile shows a few hundred thousand clones, more than 85% of them singletons. The CDR3 loop spans 15 amino acids. Trimming removed 0 bases at V and 3 bases at J, with 9 bases between. From germline, CDR1 is MNHNY and CDR2 SVGAGI (reference sequence). J is TRBJ1-5 and V is TRBV6-6; D is unresolved. The clonotype comes from a woman aged 18-29 years in good health and CMV-seronegative. What was sequenced was PBMCs. CDR3 coding DNA: TGTGCCAGCAGTTACTCGGCCGGGTTCAATCAGCCCCAGCATTTT. Translated: CASSYSAGFNQPQHF.